Presented here are 22 T cell receptor beta chains from one specimen sequenced in a study of T cells expressing NK-cell markers. Using the 5' RACE reads, TCRdb records one entry per CDR3 protein without DNA. This listing includes around 140,000 distinct CDR3 sequences. Sequencing was done on a sample of blood T cells: a sorted CD56 or NKG2C T cell subset, CD4+ or CD8+ T cells, or bulk PBMC T cells (not recorded which). Receptors were obtained from a young man in good health.

The chain combines TRBV5-1 with TRBJ1-1; the D gene TCRdb calls, TRBD1, cannot be checked with no DNA. Germline-derived CDR1 and CDR2 are SGHRS and YFSETQ. CDR3 length: 13 residues. The CDR3 reads CASSWRGAAEAFF.

The V gene is TRBV2, the J gene TRBJ1-5; TCRdb's D call, TRBD1, is unchecked because there is no DNA. CDR1 is SNHLY and CDR2 is FYNNEI in the germline V gene. This CDR3 is built from 15 residues. The CDR3 is CASRWTGLGNQPQHF. The variable domain in full, with the rest retrieved from reference TRBV2 and TRBJ1-5, is EPEVTQTPSHQVTQMGQEVILRCVPISNHLYFYWYRQILGQKVEFLVSFYNNEISEKSEIFDDQFSVERPDGSNFTLKIRSTKLEDSAMYFCASRWTGLGNQPQHFGDGTRLSIL.

This CDR3 reads CASSLVGEQYF. This chain joins TRBV13 and TRBJ2-7. The CDR3 sequence is 11 residues long. Per germline, CDR1 PRHDT and CDR2 FYEKMQ (reference sequence).

The chain carries TRBV20-1 and TRBJ1-6. Germline V gene sequence: CDR1 DFQATT, CDR2 SNEGSKA (reference sequence). This CDR3 is 14 amino acids long. This CDR3 reads CSAGELEFNSPLHF.

The V and J genes are TRBV11-2 and TRBJ2-5. The CDR3 has 12 residues. The germline CDR1 and CDR2 sequences are SGHAT and FQNNGV. CDR3 sequence reads: CASSLELETQYF.

V is TRBV7-2 and J is TRBJ2-3; the TRBD1 assignment by TCRdb is unverifiable without DNA. Per the germline V gene, CDR1 is SGHTA and CDR2 is FQGNSA. CDR3 length: 19 residues. CDR3 loop: CASSFPLFTSAVSTDTQYF.

The chain links TRBV30 to TRBJ1-5; as DNA is missing, the TRBD1 call by TCRdb cannot be tested. The CDR3 contains 14 residues. CDR1 GTSNPN and CDR2 SVGIG come from the germline V gene (reference sequence). The CDR3 sequence is CAWSNPRGFQPQHF.

The chain employs TRBV29-1 and TRBJ1-5; absent DNA, TCRdb's TRBD1 call cannot be checked. CDR1 is SQVTM, CDR2 ANQGSEA, per germline. The CDR3 length is 12 residues. Here the CDR3 reads CSVLRPEGGQHF.

The chain couples TRBV12-3 or TRBV12-4 to TRBJ2-1. The CDR3 runs 12 residues. CDR3 sequence: CASSLGSNEQFF.

This sequence joins TRBV20-1 and TRBJ2-1; lacking DNA, the TRBD2 call made by TCRdb goes unchecked. The CDR3 has 16 residues. Germline-derived CDR1 and CDR2 are DFQATT and SNEGSKA (reference sequence). CDR3: CSAREGASGNYNEQFF.

The chain carries TRBV12-3 or TRBV12-4 and TRBJ2-5; no DNA is available, so the TRBD1 call from TCRdb remains unchecked. This CDR3 is built from 12 residues. The CDR3 loop is CASSGTSETQYF.

This chain links TRBV29-1 with TRBJ2-2. Germline V lookup: CDR1 SQVTM, CDR2 ANQGSEA. The CDR3 has 11 amino acids. The CDR3 loop is CSVRESGELFF.

The chain links TRBV2 to TRBJ2-1; TCRdb's D gene call, TRBD1, goes unchecked for lack of DNA. Germline CDR1 reads SNHLY; CDR2 reads FYNNEI. The CDR3 runs to 13 residues. CDR3 region: CASSNGGYNEQFF. The whole variable domain, filled in from reference TRBV2 and TRBJ2-1, reads EPEVTQTPSHQVTQMGQEVILRCVPISNHLYFYWYRQILGQKVEFLVSFYNNEISEKSEIFDDQFSVERPDGSNFTLKIRSTKLEDSAMYFCASSNGGYNEQFFGPGTRLTVL.

The chain employs TRBV24-1 and TRBJ2-2; checking the TCRdb D call of TRBD1 is not possible without DNA. Germline V gene lookup returns CDR1 KGHDR and CDR2 SFDVKD. This CDR3 contains 19 residues. The CDR3 protein is CATRPGGNSSAWNTGELFF.

The V call is TRBV27, the J call TRBJ1-4; the TCRdb D gene call, TRBD1, has no DNA to confirm it. The germline V gene has CDR1 MNHEY and CDR2 SMNVEV (reference sequence). The length of the CDR3 is 13 residues. The CDR3 region is CASSLGGFEKLFF. Looking up the rest from reference TRBV27 and TRBJ1-4 gives the full variable domain: EAQVTQNPRYLITVTGKKLTVTCSQNMNHEYMSWYRQDPGLGLRQIYYSMNVEVTDKGDVPEGYKVSRKEKRNFPLILESPSPNQTSLYFCASSLGGFEKLFFGSGTQLSVL.

This chain links TRBV18 with TRBJ2-3. Germline V gene data show CDR1 as KGHSH and CDR2 as LQKENI. This CDR3 region has 14 residues. The CDR3 here is CASSRRQYTDTQYF.

The V gene is TRBV28, the J gene TRBJ2-7; the D call from TCRdb, TRBD2, cannot be confirmed without DNA. CDR3 size: 14 residues. Germline CDR1 and CDR2: MDHEN and SYDVKM. The CDR3 sequence: CASSLGTTAGEQYF.

The chain combines TRBV7-7 with TRBJ2-5; TCRdb's D gene call, TRBD1, goes unchecked for lack of DNA. Germline lookup yields CDR1 SSHAT and CDR2 FNYEAQ (reference sequence). This CDR3 is 14 amino acids long. CDR3 in amino acids: CASSFGTNQETQYF.

This sequence joins TRBV28 and TRBJ2-1; TCRdb outputs TRBD1, but without DNA this stays unchecked. The CDR3 runs 14 residues. Germline CDR1 is MDHEN and CDR2 is SYDVKM. This CDR3 is CASSWGTGVSRQFF.

The genes are TRBV7-2 and TRBJ2-1; without DNA, the TCRdb call of TRBD2 cannot be checked. CDR3 size: 14 residues. Germline V gene data show CDR1 as SGHTA and CDR2 as FQGNSA. This CDR3 is CASSFPGLQGEQFF.

The V call is TRBV29-1, the J call TRBJ2-2; no DNA is available, so the TRBD1 call from TCRdb remains unchecked. Per germline, CDR1 SQVTM and CDR2 ANQGSEA. This CDR3 is 14 amino acids long. This CDR3 reads CSGIQGVGAGELFF.

The chain carries TRBV7-3 and TRBJ2-1; TCRdb's assignment of TRBD1 cannot be checked, as there is no DNA. Germline V gene lookup returns CDR1 SGHTA and CDR2 FQGTGA. The CDR3 runs 12 residues. This CDR3 is CASSGIRGEQFF.